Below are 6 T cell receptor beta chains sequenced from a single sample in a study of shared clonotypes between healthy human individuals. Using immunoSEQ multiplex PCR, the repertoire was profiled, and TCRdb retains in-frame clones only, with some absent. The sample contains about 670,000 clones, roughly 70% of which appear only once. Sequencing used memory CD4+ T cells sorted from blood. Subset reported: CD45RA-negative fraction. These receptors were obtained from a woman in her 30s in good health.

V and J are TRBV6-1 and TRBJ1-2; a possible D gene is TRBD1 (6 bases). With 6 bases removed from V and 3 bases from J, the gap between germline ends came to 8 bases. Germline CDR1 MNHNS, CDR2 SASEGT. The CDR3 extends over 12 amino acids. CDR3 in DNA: TGTGCCAGCAGGGACAGTGACTATGGCTACACCTTC. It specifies CASRDSDYGYTF.

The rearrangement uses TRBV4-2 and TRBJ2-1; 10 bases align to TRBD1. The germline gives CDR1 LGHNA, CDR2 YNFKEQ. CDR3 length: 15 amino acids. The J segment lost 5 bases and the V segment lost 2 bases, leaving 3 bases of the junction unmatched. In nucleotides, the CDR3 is TGTGCCAGCAGCCAACGGACAGGGGGACACAATGAGCAGTTCTTC. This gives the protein CASSQRTGGHNEQFF.

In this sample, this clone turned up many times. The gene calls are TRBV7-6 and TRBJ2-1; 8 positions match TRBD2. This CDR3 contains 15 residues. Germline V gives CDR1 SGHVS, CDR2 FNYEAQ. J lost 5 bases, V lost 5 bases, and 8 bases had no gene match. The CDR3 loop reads CASSKLAVPNNEQFF. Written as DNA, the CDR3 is TGTGCCAGCAGCAAACTAGCGGTTCCCAACAATGAGCAGTTCTTC.

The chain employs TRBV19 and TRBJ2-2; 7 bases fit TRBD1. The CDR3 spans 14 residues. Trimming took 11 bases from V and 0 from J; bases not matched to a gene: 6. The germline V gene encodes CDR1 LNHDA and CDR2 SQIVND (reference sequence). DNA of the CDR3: TGTGCCGCAAAGGGACAGCCGAACACCGGGGAGCTGTTTTTT. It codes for CAAKGQPNTGELFF.

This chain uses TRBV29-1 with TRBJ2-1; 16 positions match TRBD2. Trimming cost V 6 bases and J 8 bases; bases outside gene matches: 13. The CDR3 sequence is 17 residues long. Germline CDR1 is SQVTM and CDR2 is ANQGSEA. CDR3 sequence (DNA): TGCAGCGTAGCCGGGACTAGCGGGAGGGCCAGTGGGGATGAGCAGTTCTTC. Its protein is CSVAGTSGRASGDEQFF.

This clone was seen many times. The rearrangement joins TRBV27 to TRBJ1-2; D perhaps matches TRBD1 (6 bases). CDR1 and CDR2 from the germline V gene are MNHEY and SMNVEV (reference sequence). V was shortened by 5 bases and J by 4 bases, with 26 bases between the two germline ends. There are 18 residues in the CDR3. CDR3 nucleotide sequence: TGTGCCAGCAGTAATAGAACAGGGTTCACCCAATCATCCTATGGCTACACCTTC. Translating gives CASSNRTGFTQSSYGYTF.